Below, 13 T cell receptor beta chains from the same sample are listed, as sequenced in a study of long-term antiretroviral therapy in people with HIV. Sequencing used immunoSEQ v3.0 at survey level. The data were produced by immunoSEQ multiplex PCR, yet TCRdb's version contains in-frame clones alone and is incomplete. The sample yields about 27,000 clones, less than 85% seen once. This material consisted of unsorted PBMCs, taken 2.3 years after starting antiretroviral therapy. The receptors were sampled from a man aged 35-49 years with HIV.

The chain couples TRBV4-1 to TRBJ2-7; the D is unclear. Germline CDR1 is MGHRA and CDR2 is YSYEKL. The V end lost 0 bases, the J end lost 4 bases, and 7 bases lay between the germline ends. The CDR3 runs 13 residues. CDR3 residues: CASSQDWKYEQYF. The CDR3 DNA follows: TGCGCCAGCAGCCAAGATTGGAAATACGAGCAGTACTTC.

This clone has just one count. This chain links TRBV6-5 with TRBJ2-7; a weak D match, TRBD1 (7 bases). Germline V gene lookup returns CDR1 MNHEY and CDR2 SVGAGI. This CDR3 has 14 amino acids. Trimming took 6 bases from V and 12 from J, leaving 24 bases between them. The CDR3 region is CASSVVQGGTRRYF. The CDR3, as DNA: TGTGCCAGCAGCGTTGTGCAGGGGGGTACCAGGAGGTACTTC.

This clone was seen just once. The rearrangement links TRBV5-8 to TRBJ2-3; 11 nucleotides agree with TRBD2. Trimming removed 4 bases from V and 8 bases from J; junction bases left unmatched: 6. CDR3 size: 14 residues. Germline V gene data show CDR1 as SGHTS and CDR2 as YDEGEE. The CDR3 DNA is TGTGCCAGCAGCCTCGGGACTAGCGGTTCTACGCAGTATTTT. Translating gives CASSLGTSGSTQYF.

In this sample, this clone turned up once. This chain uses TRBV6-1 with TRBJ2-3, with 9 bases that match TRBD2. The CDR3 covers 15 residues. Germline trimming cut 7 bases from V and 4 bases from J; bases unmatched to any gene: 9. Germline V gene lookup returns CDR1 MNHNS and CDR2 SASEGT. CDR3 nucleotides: TGTGCCAGCAAATCATCAGCGGGAGGCCCAGATACGCAGTATTTT. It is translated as CASKSSAGGPDTQYF.

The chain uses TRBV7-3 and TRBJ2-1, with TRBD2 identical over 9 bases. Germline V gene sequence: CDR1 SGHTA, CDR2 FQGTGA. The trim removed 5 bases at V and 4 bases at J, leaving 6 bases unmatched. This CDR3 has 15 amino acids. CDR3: CASSILAGLYNEQFF. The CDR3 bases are TGTGCCAGCAGCATCCTAGCGGGGCTTTACAATGAGCAGTTCTTC.

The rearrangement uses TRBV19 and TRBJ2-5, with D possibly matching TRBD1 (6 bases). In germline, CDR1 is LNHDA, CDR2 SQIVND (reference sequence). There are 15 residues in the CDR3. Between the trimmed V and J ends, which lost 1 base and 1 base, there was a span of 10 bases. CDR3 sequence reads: CASSIGGRLQETQYF. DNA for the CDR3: TGTGCCAGTAGTATAGGGGGGCGCCTCCAAGAGACCCAGTACTTC. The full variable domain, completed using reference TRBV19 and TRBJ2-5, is DGGITQSPKYLFRKEGQNVTLSCEQNLNHDAMYWYRQDPGQGLRLIYYSQIVNDFQKGDIAEGYSVSREKKESFPLTVTSAQKNPTAFYLCASSIGGRLQETQYFGPGTRLLVL.

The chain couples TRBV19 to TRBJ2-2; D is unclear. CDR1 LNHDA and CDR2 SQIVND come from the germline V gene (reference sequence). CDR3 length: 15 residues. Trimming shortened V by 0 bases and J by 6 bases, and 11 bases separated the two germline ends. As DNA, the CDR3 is TGTGCCAGTAGTATAGATCTGGGAAGGGCCGGGGAGCTGTTTTTT. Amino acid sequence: CASSIDLGRAGELFF.

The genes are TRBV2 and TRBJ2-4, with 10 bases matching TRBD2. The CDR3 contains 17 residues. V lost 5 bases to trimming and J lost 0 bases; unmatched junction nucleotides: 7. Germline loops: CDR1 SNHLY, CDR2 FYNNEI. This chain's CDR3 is CASSPPSGGPAKNIQYF. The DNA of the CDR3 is TGTGCCAGCAGTCCGCCTAGCGGGGGTCCAGCCAAAAACATTCAGTACTTC.

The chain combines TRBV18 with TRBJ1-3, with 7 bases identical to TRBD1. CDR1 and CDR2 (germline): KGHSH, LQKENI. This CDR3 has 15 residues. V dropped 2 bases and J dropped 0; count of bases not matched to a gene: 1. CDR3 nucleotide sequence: TGTGCCAGCTCACCATACAGGGGCTCTGGAAACACCATATATTTT. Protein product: CASSPYRGSGNTIYF.

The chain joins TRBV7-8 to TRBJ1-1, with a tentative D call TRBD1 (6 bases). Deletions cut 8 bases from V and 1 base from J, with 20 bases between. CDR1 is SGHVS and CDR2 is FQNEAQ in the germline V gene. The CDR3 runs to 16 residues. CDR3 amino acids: CASALGTRMGNTEAFF. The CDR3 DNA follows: TGTGCCAGCGCCCTAGGGACACGGATGGGGAACACTGAAGCTTTCTTT.

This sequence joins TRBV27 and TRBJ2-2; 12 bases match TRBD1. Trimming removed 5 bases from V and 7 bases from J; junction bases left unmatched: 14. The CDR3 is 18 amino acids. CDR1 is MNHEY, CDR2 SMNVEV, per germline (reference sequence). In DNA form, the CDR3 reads TGTGCCAGCAGTCCCCGGGGAGGGACAGGGGGCGTTAACGGGGAGCTGTTTTTT. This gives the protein CASSPRGGTGGVNGELFF.

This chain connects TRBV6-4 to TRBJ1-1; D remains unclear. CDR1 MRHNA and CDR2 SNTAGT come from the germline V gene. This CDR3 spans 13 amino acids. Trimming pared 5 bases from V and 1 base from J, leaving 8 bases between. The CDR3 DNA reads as TGTGCCAGCAGTTTGGACTGGAACACTGAAGCTTTCTTT. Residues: CASSLDWNTEAFF.

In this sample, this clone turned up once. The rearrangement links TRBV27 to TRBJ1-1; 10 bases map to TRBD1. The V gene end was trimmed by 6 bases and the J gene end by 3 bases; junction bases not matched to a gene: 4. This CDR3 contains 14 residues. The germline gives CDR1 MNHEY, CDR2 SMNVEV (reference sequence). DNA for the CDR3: TGTGCCAGCAGCTGGACAGGGGGGGACACTGAAGCTTTCTTT. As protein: CASSWTGGDTEAFF.